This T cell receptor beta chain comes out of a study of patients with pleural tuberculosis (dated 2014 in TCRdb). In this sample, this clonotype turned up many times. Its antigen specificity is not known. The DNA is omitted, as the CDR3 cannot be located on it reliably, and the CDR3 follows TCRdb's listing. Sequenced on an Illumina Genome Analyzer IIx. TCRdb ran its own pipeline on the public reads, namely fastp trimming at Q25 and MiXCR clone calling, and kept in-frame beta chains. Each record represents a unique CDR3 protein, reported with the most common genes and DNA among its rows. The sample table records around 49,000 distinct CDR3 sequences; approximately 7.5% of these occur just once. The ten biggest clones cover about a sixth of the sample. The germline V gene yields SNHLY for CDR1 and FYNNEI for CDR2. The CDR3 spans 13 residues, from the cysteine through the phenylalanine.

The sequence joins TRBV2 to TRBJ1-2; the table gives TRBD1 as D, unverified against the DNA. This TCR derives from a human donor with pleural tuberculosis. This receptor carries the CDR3 CASILGQIYGYTF.